The clone carrying this T cell receptor (beta chain) has only a few counts. The germline V and J ends were trimmed by 7 bases and 0 bases, with 19 bases remaining between them. The CDR3 covers 15 residues. Germline V CDR1 and CDR2: SQVTM, ANQGSEA. This specimen belongs to a study of blood T cells in healthy people across ages. Through a sample-barcoded 5' primer and a J-beta primer mix, a second PCR was run for 7 to 11 cycles. TCRdb reanalysed the 5' RACE reads using MiXCR and keeps one entry per CDR3 protein. The repertoire consists of 850,000 to 1,100,000 distinct CDR3 sequences, with 30% to 40% occurring once and the leading ten covering around 13%.

The clonotype originates from a man aged 18 to 29 in good health. The chain carries TRBV29-1 and TRBJ2-7, with D possibly matching TRBD2 (6 bases). The specimen was blood. The CDR3 loop is CSAWGDAFSSYEQYF. DNA of the CDR3: TGCAGCGCCTGGGGGGACGCCTTCAGCTCCTACGAGCAGTACTTC.